This T cell receptor beta chain came from a study of blood T cells in healthy people across ages. Study conclusions and caveats: Correlation between TCR beta diversity and naive T cell percentage was strong. When one million T cells were used, diversity estimates were thought to be underestimates.

Trimming cost V 2 bases and J 4 bases, with 12 bases left between them. The CDR3 extends over 15 amino acids. A sample-barcoded 5' primer and a J-beta primer mix were used in a second PCR of about 6 to 11 cycles. Each TCR beta cDNA got a 12-nucleotide random molecular identifier. Using its own MiXCR run on the 5' RACE reads, TCRdb lists one record per CDR3 protein. The repertoire has 850,000 to 950,000 distinct CDR3 sequences, 29% of them found once; the top ten carry about 18%. This clonotype occurred many times. The antigen remains unidentified. There were at least 6 micrograms of total RNA extracted from every sample.

The sequence was obtained from a woman older than 75 in good health. The sample taken for sequencing was blood. This chain joins TRBV12-3 or TRBV12-4 and TRBJ1-5; maybe TRBD1 (5 bases). CDR3 nucleotide sequence: TGTGCCAGCAGTTTATCGGGACTCAGGAATCAGCCCCAGCATTTT. This codes for CASSLSGLRNQPQHF.